This record looks at one TCR beta chain sequence and its context. This sample was taken from a study of blood T cell repertoires in COVID-19. Study summary: The cDNA or gDNA used as material had been derived from T cells, B-cell-depleted T cells, or PBMCs.

Original methodology: Amplification of reference gene primers provided the estimated nucleated cell counts. Sequencing was performed with immunoSEQ multiplex PCR; in TCRdb, only in-frame clones are kept and a portion is missing. Clone size and the V and J calls come from that table; the DNA yielded D and trimming. Found here are approximately 190,000 clones, approximately 84% of them singletons; the top ten hold 7.5%. The V gene end was trimmed by 5 bases and the J gene end by 1 base; junction bases not matched to a gene: 4. The CDR3 is 15 residues long. Per the germline V gene, CDR1 is MNHEY and CDR2 is SVGAGI.

Sequencing was done on a sample of PBMCs or T cells enriched from blood (not recorded which). The chain combines TRBV6-5 with TRBJ1-5; 8 nucleotides agree with TRBD1. This TCR derives from a man aged 40-55 years who had recovered from COVID-19. CDR3 sequence reads: CASSPRTGSNQPQHF. CDR3 coding DNA: TGTGCCAGCAGTCCCCGGACAGGGAGCAATCAGCCCCAGCATTTT.